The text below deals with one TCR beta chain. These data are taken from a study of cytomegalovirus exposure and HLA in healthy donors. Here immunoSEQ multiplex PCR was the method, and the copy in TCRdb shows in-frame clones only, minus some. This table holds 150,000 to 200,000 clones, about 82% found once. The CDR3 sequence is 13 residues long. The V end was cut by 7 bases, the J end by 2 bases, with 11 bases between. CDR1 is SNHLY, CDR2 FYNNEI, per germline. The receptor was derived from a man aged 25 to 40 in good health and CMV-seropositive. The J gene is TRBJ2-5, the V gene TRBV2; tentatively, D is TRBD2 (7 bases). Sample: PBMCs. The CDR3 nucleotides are TGTGCCAGCACGGGGGGCGAACAAGAGACCCAGTACTTC. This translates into CASTGGEQETQYF.